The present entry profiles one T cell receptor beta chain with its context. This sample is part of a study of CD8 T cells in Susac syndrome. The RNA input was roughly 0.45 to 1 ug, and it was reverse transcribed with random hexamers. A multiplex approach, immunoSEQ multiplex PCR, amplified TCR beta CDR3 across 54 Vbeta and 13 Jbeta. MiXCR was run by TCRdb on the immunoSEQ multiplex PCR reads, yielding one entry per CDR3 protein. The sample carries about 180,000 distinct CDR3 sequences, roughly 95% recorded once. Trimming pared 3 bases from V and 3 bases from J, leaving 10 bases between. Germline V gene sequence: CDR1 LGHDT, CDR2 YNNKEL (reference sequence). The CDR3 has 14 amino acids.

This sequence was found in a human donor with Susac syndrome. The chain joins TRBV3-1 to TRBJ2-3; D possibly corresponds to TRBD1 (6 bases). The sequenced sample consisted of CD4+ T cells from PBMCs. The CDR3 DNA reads TGTGCCAGCAGCCATCCACAGGGAACAGATACGCAGTATTTT. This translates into CASSHPQGTDTQYF.